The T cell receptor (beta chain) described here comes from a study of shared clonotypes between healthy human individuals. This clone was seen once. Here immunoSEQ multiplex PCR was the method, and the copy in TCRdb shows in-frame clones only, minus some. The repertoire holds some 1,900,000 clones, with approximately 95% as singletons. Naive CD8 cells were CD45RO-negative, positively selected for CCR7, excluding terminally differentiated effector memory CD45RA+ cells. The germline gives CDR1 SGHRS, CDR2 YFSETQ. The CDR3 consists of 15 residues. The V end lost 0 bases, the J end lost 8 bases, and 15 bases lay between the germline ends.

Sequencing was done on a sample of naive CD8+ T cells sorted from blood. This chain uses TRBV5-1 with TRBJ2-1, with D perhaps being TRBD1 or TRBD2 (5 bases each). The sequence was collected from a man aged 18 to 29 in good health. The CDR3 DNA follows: TGCGCCAGCAGCTTGGAAATCGGGGCATGGGATGAGCAGTTCTTC. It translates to CASSLEIGAWDEQFF.